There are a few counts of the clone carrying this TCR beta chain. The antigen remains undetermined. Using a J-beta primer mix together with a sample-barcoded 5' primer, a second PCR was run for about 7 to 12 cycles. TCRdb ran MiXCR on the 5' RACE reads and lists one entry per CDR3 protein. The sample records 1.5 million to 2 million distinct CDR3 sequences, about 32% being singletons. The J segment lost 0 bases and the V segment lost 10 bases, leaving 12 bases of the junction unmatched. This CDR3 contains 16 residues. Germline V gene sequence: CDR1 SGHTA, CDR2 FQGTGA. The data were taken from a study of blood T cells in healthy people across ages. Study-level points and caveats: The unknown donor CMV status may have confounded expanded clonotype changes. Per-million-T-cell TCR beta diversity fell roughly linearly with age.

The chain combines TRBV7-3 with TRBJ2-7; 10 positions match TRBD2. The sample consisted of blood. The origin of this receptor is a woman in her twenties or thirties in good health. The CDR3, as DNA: TGTGCCAATACCGAGGGTACTAGCGGGGTCTCCTACGAGCAGTACTTC. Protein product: CANTEGTSGVSYEQYF.